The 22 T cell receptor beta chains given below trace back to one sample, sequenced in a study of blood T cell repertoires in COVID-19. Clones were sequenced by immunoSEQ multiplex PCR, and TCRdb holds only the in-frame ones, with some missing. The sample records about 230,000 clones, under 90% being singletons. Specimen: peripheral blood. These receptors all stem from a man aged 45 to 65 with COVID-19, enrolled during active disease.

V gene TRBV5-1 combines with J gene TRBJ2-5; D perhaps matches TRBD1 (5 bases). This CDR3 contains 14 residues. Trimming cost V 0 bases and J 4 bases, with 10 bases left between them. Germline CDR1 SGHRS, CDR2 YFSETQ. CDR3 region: CASSLAKQGETQYF. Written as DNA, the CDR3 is TGCGCCAGCAGCTTGGCCAAGCAGGGAGAGACCCAGTACTTC.

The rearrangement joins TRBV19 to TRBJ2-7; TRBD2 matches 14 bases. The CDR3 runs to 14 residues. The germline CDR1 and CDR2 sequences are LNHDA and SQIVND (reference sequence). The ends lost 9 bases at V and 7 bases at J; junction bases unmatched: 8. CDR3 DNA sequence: TGTGCCAGCTCGGGACTAGCGGGAGCGGGGGAGCAGTACTTC. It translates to CASSGLAGAGEQYF.

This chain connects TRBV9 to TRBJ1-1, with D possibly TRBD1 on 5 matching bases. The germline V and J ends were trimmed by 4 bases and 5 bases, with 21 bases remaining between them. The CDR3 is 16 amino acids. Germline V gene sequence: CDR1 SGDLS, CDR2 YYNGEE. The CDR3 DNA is TGTGCCAGCAGCACCCAAGAGAGGGCAGGGAGGACTGAAGCTTTCTTT. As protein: CASSTQERAGRTEAFF.

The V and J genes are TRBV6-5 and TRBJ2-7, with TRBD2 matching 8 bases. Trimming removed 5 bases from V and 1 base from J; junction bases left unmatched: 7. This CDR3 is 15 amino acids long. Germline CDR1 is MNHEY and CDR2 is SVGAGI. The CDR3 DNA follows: TGTGCCAGCAGTCCGCGGCGGGGGGTATCCTACGAGCAGTACTTC. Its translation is CASSPRRGVSYEQYF.

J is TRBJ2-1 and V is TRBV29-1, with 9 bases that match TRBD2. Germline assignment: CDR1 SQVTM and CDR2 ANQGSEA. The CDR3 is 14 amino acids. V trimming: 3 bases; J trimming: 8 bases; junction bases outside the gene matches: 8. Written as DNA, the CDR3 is TGCAGCGTTGAGGGCGCTAGCGGGGCGGATGAGCAGTTCTTC. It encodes CSVEGASGADEQFF.

This CDR3 reads CASTGADYGYTF. CDR3 nucleotides: TGTGCCAGCACAGGGGCGGACTATGGCTACACCTTC. The chain uses TRBV2 and TRBJ1-2; D is perhaps TRBD1 (6 bases). The length of the CDR3 is 12 residues. CDR1 is SNHLY and CDR2 is FYNNEI in the germline V gene. Trimming pared 7 bases from V and 3 bases from J, leaving 9 bases between.

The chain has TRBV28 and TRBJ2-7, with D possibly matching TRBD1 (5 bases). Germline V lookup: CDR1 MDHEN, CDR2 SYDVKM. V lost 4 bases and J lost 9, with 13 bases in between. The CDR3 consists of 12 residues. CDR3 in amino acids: CASSSQGLWQYF. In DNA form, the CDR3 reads TGTGCCAGCAGTTCCCAGGGTTTGTGGCAGTACTTC.

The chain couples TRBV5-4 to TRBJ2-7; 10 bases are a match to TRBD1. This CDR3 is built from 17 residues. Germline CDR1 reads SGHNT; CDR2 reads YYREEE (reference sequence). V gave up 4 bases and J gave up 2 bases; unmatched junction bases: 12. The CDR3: CASSSATGGKYTYEQYF. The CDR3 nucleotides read TGTGCCAGCAGCAGCGCGACAGGGGGCAAGTACACCTACGAGCAGTACTTC.

The CDR3 reads CASSYQGSNEKLFF. The CDR3 DNA reads TGTGCCAGCAGTTACCAGGGTTCGAATGAAAAACTGTTTTTT. The V and J genes are TRBV6-5 and TRBJ1-4, with a weak D call TRBD1 (5 bases). V lost 2 bases to trimming and J lost 5 bases, with 9 bases between them. Germline assignment: CDR1 MNHEY and CDR2 SVGAGI. The length of the CDR3 is 14 residues.

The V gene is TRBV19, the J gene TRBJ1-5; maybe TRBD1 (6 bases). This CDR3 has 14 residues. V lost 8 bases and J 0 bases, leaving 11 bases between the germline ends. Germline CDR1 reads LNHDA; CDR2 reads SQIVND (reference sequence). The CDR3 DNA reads TGTGCCAGTCAAGGGGACAATAGCAATCAGCCCCAGCATTTT. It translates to CASQGDNSNQPQHF.

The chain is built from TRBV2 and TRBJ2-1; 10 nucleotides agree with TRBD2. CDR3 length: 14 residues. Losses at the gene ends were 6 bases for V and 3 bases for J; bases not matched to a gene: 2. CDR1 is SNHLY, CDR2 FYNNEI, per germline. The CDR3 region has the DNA TGTGCCAGCAGGGTAGCGGGAGGCTACAATGAGCAGTTCTTC. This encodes CASRVAGGYNEQFF.

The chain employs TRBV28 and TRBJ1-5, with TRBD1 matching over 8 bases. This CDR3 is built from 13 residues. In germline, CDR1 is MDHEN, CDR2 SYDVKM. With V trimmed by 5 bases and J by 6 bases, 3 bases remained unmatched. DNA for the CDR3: TGTGCCAGCAGTCAGGGGGCTGGTCAGCCCCAGCATTTT. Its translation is CASSQGAGQPQHF.

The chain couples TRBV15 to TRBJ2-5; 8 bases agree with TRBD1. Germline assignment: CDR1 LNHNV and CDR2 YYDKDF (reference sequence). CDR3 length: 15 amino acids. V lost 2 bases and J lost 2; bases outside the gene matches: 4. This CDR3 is CATSRSRGPQETQYF. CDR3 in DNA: TGTGCCACCAGCAGATCCAGGGGGCCTCAAGAGACCCAGTACTTC.

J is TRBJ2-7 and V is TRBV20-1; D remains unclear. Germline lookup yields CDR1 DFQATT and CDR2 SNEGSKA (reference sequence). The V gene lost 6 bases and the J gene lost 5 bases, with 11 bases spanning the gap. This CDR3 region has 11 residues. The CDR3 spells CSADIVDEQYF. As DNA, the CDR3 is TGCAGTGCCGATATAGTGGACGAGCAGTACTTC.

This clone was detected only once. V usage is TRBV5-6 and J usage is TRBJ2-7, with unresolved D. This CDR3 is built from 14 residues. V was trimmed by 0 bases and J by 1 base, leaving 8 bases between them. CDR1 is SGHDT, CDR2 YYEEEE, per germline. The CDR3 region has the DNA TGTGCCAGCAGCTTGGACTTTCGGTCCTACGAGCAGTACTTC. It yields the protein CASSLDFRSYEQYF. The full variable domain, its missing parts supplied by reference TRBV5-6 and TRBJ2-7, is DAGVTQSPTHLIKTRGQQVTLRCSPKSGHDTVSWYQQALGQGPQFIFQYYEEEERQRGNFPDRFSGHQFPNYSSELNVNALLLGDSALYLCASSLDFRSYEQYFGPGTRLTVT.

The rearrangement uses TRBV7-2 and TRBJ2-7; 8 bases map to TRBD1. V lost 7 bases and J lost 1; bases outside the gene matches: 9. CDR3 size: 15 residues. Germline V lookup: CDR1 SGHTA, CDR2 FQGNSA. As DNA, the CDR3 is TGTGCCAGCAACGCAGGGGGCGCTGGGTCCTACGAGCAGTACTTC. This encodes CASNAGGAGSYEQYF.

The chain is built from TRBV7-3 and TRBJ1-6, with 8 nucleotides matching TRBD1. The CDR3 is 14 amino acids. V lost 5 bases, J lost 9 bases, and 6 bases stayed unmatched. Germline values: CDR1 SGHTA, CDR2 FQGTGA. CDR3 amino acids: CASSPTGGGSPLHF. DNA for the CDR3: TGTGCCAGCAGCCCTACAGGGGGTGGTTCACCCCTCCACTTT.

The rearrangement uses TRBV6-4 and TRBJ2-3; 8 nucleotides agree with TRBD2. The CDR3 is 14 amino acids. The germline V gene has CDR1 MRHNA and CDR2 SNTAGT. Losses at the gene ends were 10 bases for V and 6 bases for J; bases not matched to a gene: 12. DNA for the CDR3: TGTGCCACCTATAGCGGGGCGCCGTGGGATACGCAGTATTTT. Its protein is CATYSGAPWDTQYF.

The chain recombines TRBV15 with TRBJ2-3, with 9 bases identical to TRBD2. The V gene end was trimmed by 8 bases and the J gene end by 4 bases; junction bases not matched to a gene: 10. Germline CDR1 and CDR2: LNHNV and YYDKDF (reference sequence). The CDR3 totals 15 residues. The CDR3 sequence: CATYSGLAPADTQYF. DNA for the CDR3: TGTGCCACCTACTCGGGACTAGCCCCCGCAGATACGCAGTATTTT. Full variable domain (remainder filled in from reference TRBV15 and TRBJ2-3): DAMVIQNPRYQVTQFGKPVTLSCSQTLNHNVMYWYQQKSSQAPKLLFHYYDKDFNNEADTPDNFQSRRPNTSFCFLDIRSPGLGDTAMYLCATYSGLAPADTQYFGPGTRLTVL.

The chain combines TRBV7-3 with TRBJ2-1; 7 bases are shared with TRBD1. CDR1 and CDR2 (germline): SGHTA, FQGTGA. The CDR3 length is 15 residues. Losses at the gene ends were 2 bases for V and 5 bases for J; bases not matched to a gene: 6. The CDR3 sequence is CASSLVGQANNEQFF. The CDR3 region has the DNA TGTGCCAGCAGCTTAGTCGGACAGGCCAACAATGAGCAGTTCTTC.

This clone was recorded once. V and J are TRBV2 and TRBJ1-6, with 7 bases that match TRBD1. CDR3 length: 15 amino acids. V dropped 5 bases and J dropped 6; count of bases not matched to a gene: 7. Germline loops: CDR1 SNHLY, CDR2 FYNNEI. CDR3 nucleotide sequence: TGTGCCAGCAGTTCAAGCCGGGACAGTAATTCACCCCTCCACTTT. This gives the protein CASSSSRDSNSPLHF.

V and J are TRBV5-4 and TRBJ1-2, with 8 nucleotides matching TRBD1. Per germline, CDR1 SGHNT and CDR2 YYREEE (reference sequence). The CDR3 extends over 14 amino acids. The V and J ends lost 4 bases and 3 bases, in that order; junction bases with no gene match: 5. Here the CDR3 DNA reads TGTGCCAGCAGCGCGAGACAGGGGCACTATGGCTACACCTTC. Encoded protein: CASSARQGHYGYTF.